This is a list of T cell receptor beta chains from one sample in a study of T cell changes during pregnancy in multiple sclerosis. Method: immunoSEQ multiplex PCR; TCRdb's copy keeps in-frame clones and lacks some. The sample yields approximately 70,000 clones, around nine tenths seen once. This sample comprised CD4+ T cells from peripheral blood mononuclear cells, obtained before pregnancy. Receptors were obtained from a female donor with multiple sclerosis, enrolled in a pregnancy study. Both conserved end residues are part of each CDR3. Each record gives: J gene, D gene, clone size, V gene, CDR3 protein. D genes are given only for firm matches. Size is omitted from some rows. Given values are once, few, many or a class for expanded clones.

TRBJ1-5 TRBD1 few TRBV6-5 CASSLGQGHQPQHF
TRBJ2-2 TRBD1 NA TRBV19 CASSVKRDRVGGELFF
TRBJ1-4 NA NA TRBV10-3 CAISEAQGLNSEKLFF
TRBJ2-1 TRBD2 NA TRBV28 CASSLMVLAGLNEQFF
TRBJ2-7 NA NA TRBV28 CASSPNYEQYF
TRBJ1-5 NA NA TRBV15 CATSTTAGHPNQPQHF
TRBJ2-7 TRBD2 NA TRBV28 CASSRPGLAAYEQYF
TRBJ1-1 NA few TRBV5-1 CASKRSTDNTEAFF
TRBJ2-7 NA NA TRBV7-8 CASSPLSPYEQYF
TRBJ1-6 NA many TRBV7-2 CASSPGTRNSPLHF
TRBJ2-2 NA NA TRBV2 CASRTGDLNTGELFF
TRBJ1-2 TRBD1 NA TRBV19 CASSTPGQGVYGYTF
TRBJ2-7 NA NA TRBV7-3 CASSTTGNSYEQYF
TRBJ1-1 TRBD1 few TRBV30 CAWDRGVNTEAFF
TRBJ2-7 TRBD2 NA TRBV7-6 CASSLGLAGAGEQYF
TRBJ1-1 TRBD1 NA TRBV6-5 CASSPGQGMNTEAFF
TRBJ2-1 TRBD2 NA TRBV6-5 CASSSSGGTYNEQFF
TRBJ1-3 NA once TRBV5-4 CAITAGNTIYF
TRBJ1-2 NA NA TRBV11-3 CASSRRGEGGYTF
TRBJ2-7 NA NA TRBV14 CASSHIGDTGTYEQYF
TRBJ1-2 TRBD1 NA TRBV19 CASSMDRLADGYTF
TRBJ2-7 TRBD2 NA TRBV28 CASSLGTSGGYEQYF
TRBJ2-7 NA NA TRBV5-4 CASSLPVSYEQYF
TRBJ1-1 TRBD1 NA TRBV27 CASSKGTGGNTEAFF
TRBJ1-2 TRBD1 NA TRBV28 CASSLDRDGYTF
TRBJ2-7 NA NA TRBV27 CASSPTGTYEQYF
TRBJ1-3 TRBD1 NA TRBV5-4 CASSSDRGRNTIYF
TRBJ1-3 NA NA TRBV19 CATTRNSGNTIYF
TRBJ2-3 NA NA TRBV5-6 CASKFGGSSTDTQYF
TRBJ1-2 NA NA TRBV30 CAWSLQGGGYTF
TRBJ2-7 TRBD2 NA TRBV11-2 CASSFFLRGTSYEQYF
TRBJ2-5 TRBD2 NA TRBV29-1 CSVEQLAGDPHQETQYF
TRBJ1-5 NA NA TRBV18 CASSPEGNQPQHF
TRBJ2-1 TRBD1 NA TRBV19 CASARDREHNEQFF
TRBJ2-4 TRBD2 NA TRBV11-3 CASSLYLAGVNIQYF
TRBJ1-2 NA NA TRBV25-1 CASSEPFYGYTF
TRBJ2-7 NA NA TRBV6-5 CASRSGYEQYF
TRBJ1-2 TRBD1 few TRBV7-8 CASSFPGQDGYTF
TRBJ1-2 NA NA TRBV20-1 CSATGGYGYTF
TRBJ1-3 NA NA TRBV30 CAWSVRGNTIYF
TRBJ2-7 TRBD2 once TRBV5-6 CASSFRTSGRSYEQYF
TRBJ1-2 TRBD1 NA TRBV6-6 CASSRTGGNYGYTF
TRBJ1-5 NA once TRBV9 CASSVGENQPQHF
TRBJ2-2 TRBD1 NA TRBV7-8 CASSLYQGATNTGELFF
TRBJ1-2 NA NA TRBV7-9 CASSFVQGDYGYTF
TRBJ2-7 TRBD2 NA TRBV10-3 CAIKGSGSYEQYF
TRBJ1-5 TRBD1 once TRBV27 CASSPRQGISNQPQHF
TRBJ2-7 TRBD2 few TRBV5-4 CASSFGTSGSHGYEQYF
TRBJ2-1 NA few TRBV6-5 CASSSQAFHNEQFF
TRBJ2-7 TRBD2 NA TRBV11-2 CASSSTSGISYEQYF
TRBJ1-1 NA NA TRBV6-5 CASSNHILGGTEAFF
TRBJ1-1 TRBD1 NA TRBV4-2 CASSPRQGALLDTEAFF
TRBJ2-3 TRBD2 NA TRBV4-3 CASSQDKGLATDTQYF
TRBJ1-6 NA many TRBV4-3 CASSQEPTGHNSPLHF
TRBJ2-3 TRBD2 NA TRBV5-4 CASRGDLLAGGTDTQYF
TRBJ2-3 NA NA TRBV6-5 CASSYSAKQYF
TRBJ2-5 TRBD2 NA TRBV30 CAWSGLADQETQYF